This paragraph reports one T cell receptor (beta chain). Germline and junction disagree at one end, which may indicate a read error. The data are from a study of tumor and adjacent non-tumor tissue in lung cancer. Germline CDR1 is DFQATT and CDR2 is SNEGSKA (reference sequence). There are 13 residues in the CDR3. No cell sorting was done before RNA was extracted from the tissue. This non-tumor lung sample came from over 3 cm beyond the tumor edge. The library came from three nested PCR rounds adapted from ARM-PCR protocols. TCRdb re-called the multiplex PCR reads through MiXCR, storing one row per CDR3 protein. The data hold around 82,000 distinct CDR3 sequences, with about four fifths observed a single time.

The TCR sequence derives from a man aged 55-75 years with non-small cell lung cancer. The chain combines TRBV20-1 with TRBJ2-2; tentative D call: TRBD2 (5 bases). The sample taken for sequencing was distant non-tumor lung tissue. The CDR3 here is CSADQLSTGELFF. DNA for the CDR3: TGCAGTGCCGATCAACTATCCACTGGGGAGTTGTTTTTT.